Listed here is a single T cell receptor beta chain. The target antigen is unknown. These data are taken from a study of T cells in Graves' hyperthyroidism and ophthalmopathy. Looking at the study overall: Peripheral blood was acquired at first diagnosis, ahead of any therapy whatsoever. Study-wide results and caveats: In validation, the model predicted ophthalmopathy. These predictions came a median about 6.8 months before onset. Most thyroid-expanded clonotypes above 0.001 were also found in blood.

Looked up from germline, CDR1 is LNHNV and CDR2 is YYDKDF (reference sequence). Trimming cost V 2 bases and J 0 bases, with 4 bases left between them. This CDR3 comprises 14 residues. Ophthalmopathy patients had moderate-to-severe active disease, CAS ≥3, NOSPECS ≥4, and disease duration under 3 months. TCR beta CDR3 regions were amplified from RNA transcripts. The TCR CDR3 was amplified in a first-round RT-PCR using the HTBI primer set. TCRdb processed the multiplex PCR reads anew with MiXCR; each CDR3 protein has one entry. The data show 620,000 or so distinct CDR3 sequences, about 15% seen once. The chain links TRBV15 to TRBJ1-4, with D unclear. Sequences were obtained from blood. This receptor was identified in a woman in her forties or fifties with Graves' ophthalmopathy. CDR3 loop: CATSRPATNEKLFF. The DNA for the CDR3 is TGTGCCACCAGCAGACCCGCAACTAATGAAAAACTGTTTTTT.